This T cell receptor (beta chain) was captured in a study of CD8 T cells in ankylosing spondylitis. Concerning this clonotype: Antigen unknown.

Quantitative barcoded 5'-RACE was used to prepare TCR beta libraries. One entry per CDR3 protein, called by TCRdb with MiXCR from the 5' RACE reads. The repertoire holds a few hundred thousand distinct CDR3 sequences, with 20% to 25% as singletons. Study results and caveats: A TCR beta motif of roughly eight highly homologous variants seemed to mark ankylosing spondylitis blood. Reportedly, matched ankylosing spondylitis synovial fluid was significantly enriched for disease-linked clones.

The source is a male donor with ankylosing spondylitis. The sequenced material came from blood, either unsorted or a sorted T cell fraction (not recorded which).

This chain's CDR3 is CASSPRWPSVSYEQYF. CDR3 coding DNA: TGTGCCAGCAGCCCCCGTTGGCCCTCGGTTAGCTACGAGCAGTACTTC. V gene TRBV11-2 combines with J gene TRBJ2-7; D ambiguous. Trimming removed 5 bases from V and 3 bases from J, with 20 bases in between. CDR3 length: 16 amino acids. Germline CDR1 and CDR2: SGHAT and FQNNGV.